In its sample, the clone carrying this TCR beta chain was seen many times. As yet, its antigen is unknown. Using RNA transcripts as the source, TCR beta CDR3 regions were amplified. RT-PCR in the first round (using the HTBI primer set) targeted the TCR CDR3. In TCRdb, the multiplex PCR reads were re-called with MiXCR into one record per CDR3 protein. The sample holds some 550,000 distinct CDR3 sequences, less than 25% seen once. The data originate from a study of T cells in Graves' hyperthyroidism and ophthalmopathy. Across the whole study: Blood was drawn when the patient was first diagnosed and still untreated. Findings and caveats of the study: Blood also carried most thyroid clonotypes expanded above 0.001.

Those with hyperthyroidism were 18 to 65 years old, newly diagnosed, and ill for under 2 months. Exclusion followed for patients with uncontrolled infection, other autoimmune disease, pregnancy or lactation. Germline V CDR1 and CDR2: SGHVS, FNYEAQ. This CDR3 region has 14 residues. The ends were cut back, 2 bases at V and 4 bases at J, with 11 bases in the middle. The clonotype comes from a man between 18 and 35 years old with Graves' hyperthyroidism. Input material: blood. The chain couples TRBV7-6 to TRBJ2-5; weak D call: TRBD2 (7 bases). The CDR3 protein is CASSLPGGAETQYF. As DNA, the CDR3 is TGTGCCAGCAGCTTACCGGGGGGCGCAGAGACCCAGTACTTC.